The present T cell receptor beta chain was sequenced within a study of blood T cell repertoires in COVID-19. The CDR3 has 16 amino acids. Germline V CDR1 and CDR2: MNHEY, SVGEGT. Losses at the gene ends were 6 bases for V and 6 bases for J; bases not matched to a gene: 16. Clones were read by immunoSEQ multiplex PCR, and TCRdb kept only the in-frame ones, dropping some. Of 240,000 or so clones in the sample, roughly 88% were seen once. The TCR was taken from a woman in her forties or fifties who had recovered from COVID-19. V is TRBV6-2 or TRBV6-3 and J is TRBJ2-5; TRBD2 agrees at 7 bases. The material sequenced was PBMCs or T cells enriched from blood (not recorded which). CDR3 residues: CASSSSPTSSLKTQYF. In nucleotides, the CDR3 is TGTGCCAGCAGCTCTTCCCCGACTAGCTCTCTAAAGACCCAGTACTTC.